This T cell receptor beta chain was recovered during a study of beta chain features in type 1 diabetes. This clone was found once. Its target is unknown. The CDR3 extends over 13 amino acids. Trimming took 5 bases from V and 5 from J, leaving 12 bases between them. Germline values: CDR1 SGHTA, CDR2 FQGNSA. Investigators reverse transcribed all isolated RNA, so they sequenced expressed TCRB transcripts. Only in-frame clones appear in the TCRdb table, and some are missing; sequencing was by immunoSEQ multiplex PCR. The sample shows 300,000 to 400,000 clones, about 12% of them seen only once. CD4+ cells of the naive, central memory, regulatory and stem cell-like memory types were sorted via CD45RO/CCR7/CD25/CD127/CD95/CD27. Findings of the study overall: cDNA-based sequencing might over-represent cells highly expressing TCR.

The sample was naive CD4+ T cells from blood. The sequence was obtained from a man between 18 and 35 years old in good health. V and J are TRBV7-2 and TRBJ1-2, with a tentative D call TRBD1 (6 bases). CDR3 amino acids: CASSEGRGYGYTF. In nucleotides, the CDR3 is TGTGCCAGCAGCGAAGGAAGGGGGTATGGCTACACCTTC.